This T cell receptor (beta chain) was captured by sequencing in a study of T cell responses to AZD1222 COVID-19 vaccine. Findings of the study overall: Researchers report vaccine-associated CD4 TCRs spanning spike, with dominance at 160-218 and 743-854. An increase in Spike-specific TCR breadth and depth was observed after two AZD1222 doses.

About this clone itself: Its antigen is not identified.

Libraries were prepared by immunoSEQ multiplex PCR; TCRdb keeps only in-frame clonotypes and omits some of them. The sample consists of some 140,000 clones, roughly nine tenths of them appearing once. J gave up 1 base and V 4 bases, and 2 bases lay outside the gene matches. This CDR3 has 14 residues. Germline V CDR1 and CDR2: KGHSH, LQKENI. This sequence joins TRBV18 and TRBJ1-1, with 8 bases lining up with TRBD1. This TCR was recovered from an adult in good health. The sample in question was peripheral blood, obtained on day 0 of AZD1222 vaccination. CDR3: CASSRDRTNTEAFF. The CDR3 nucleotides read TGTGCCAGCTCACGGGACAGGACGAACACTGAAGCTTTCTTT.